This is a list of T cell receptor beta chains from one sample in a study of shared clonotypes between healthy human individuals. Sequencing was performed with immunoSEQ multiplex PCR; in TCRdb, only in-frame clones are kept and a portion is missing. The sample contains 1.6 million or so clones, roughly 96% of which appear only once. Sequencing was done on a sample of naive CD4+ T cells sorted from blood. The receptors here all came from a man younger than 40 in good health. The CDR3 runs from the conserved cysteine through the conserved F or W. A D gene is named only where the DNA matches it firmly. Clone size is stated in some rows and not others, as once, few, many or a class when expanded.

clone_size j_call d_call v_call cdr3_nt cdr3_aa
. TRBJ1-1 TRBD1 TRBV28 TGTGCCAGCAGTTTATTCCCCACAGGGGAATTTAAAAACACTGAAGCTTTCTTT CASSLFPTGEFKNTEAFF
few TRBJ2-7 TRBD1 TRBV27 TGTGCCAGCAGTTTCCCCTGGGACAGGCTGTACTTC CASSFPWDRLYF
. TRBJ1-5 . TRBV5-4 TGTGCCAGCAACAACAACAGGGATGGGGGATCGTTGGACAATCAGCCCCAGCATTTT CASNNNRDGGSLDNQPQHF
. TRBJ1-2 . TRBV28 TGTGCCAGCAGTTTCTCCGGCCGGAGGAACTATGGCTACACCTTC CASSFSGRRNYGYTF
. TRBJ2-1 . TRBV15 TGTGCCACCGGGGGCTCCTACAATGAGCAGTTCTTC CATGGSYNEQFF
. TRBJ1-5 . TRBV5-6 TGTGCCAGCAGCTCCGAGGTCGTGGAAACCAGGCCCCAGCATTTT CASSSEVVETRPQHF
. TRBJ1-3 . TRBV18 TGTGCCAGCTCACCCAACGGGGACACCATATATTTT CASSPNGDTIYF
. TRBJ2-7 TRBD1 TRBV9 TGTGCCAGCAGCGTAGGGGACAGGATAGGCGAGCAGTACTTC CASSVGDRIGEQYF
. TRBJ2-7 TRBD1 TRBV18 TGTGCCAGCTCACCATGGGCAGGGGGCAGCGACGAGCAGTACTTC CASSPWAGGSDEQYF
. TRBJ2-1 TRBD2 TRBV9 TGTGCCAGCTGCGGTAGCGGGGCATACAATGAGCAGTTCTTC CASCGSGAYNEQFF
. TRBJ2-7 . TRBV2 TGTGCCAGCAGTGCCGCCAGACTCTCCTACGAGCAGTACTTC CASSAARLSYEQYF
. TRBJ1-1 . TRBV5-1 TGCGCCAGCAGCTTGGAGGGGATCGAAACCACTGAAGCTTTCTTT CASSLEGIETTEAFF
. TRBJ1-2 . TRBV13 TGTGCCAGCAGCTTACGGGAAAACTATGGCTACACCTTC CASSLRENYGYTF
. TRBJ1-3 . TRBV11-2 TGTGCCAGCAGCTTAGTCCCAGGAATCTCTGGAAACACCATATATTTT CASSLVPGISGNTIYF
. TRBJ2-1 . TRBV19 TGTGCCAGTATGTGGAGGGCTGAGCAGTTCTTC CASMWRAEQFF
. TRBJ2-3 . TRBV18 TGTGCCAGCTCACCACCCCAGGGGAGGGGCACAGATACGCAGTATTTT CASSPPQGRGTDTQYF
once TRBJ2-2 . TRBV9 TGTGCCAGCACCACTATTACCGGGAGCCCAAACACCGGGGAGCTGTTTTTT CASTTITGSPNTGELFF
. TRBJ2-1 . TRBV28 TGTGCCAGCAGTTCCGGAGGGACCTACAATGAGCAGTTCTTC CASSSGGTYNEQFF
. TRBJ2-7 . TRBV5-4 TGTGCCAGCAGCGGCTCACTCTCCTACGAGCAGTACTTC CASSGSLSYEQYF
. TRBJ2-1 TRBD2 TRBV15 TGTGCCACCAGCCCTTTTGAACGGCGTAGCGGGAGGTTAAATGAGCAGTTCTTC CATSPFERRSGRLNEQFF
. TRBJ1-1 . TRBV27 TGTGCCAGCAGTTTGAAGGGGGTCATCACTGAAGCTTTCTTT CASSLKGVITEAFF
. TRBJ2-1 . TRBV18 TGTGCCAGCTCACTGTCGTACAGGGCGGAAAATGAGCAGTTCTTC CASSLSYRAENEQFF
. TRBJ2-1 . TRBV7-9 TGTGCCAGCAGCGGAAGGACTGACCCGGCGTTCTTC CASSGRTDPAFF
. TRBJ2-7 TRBD2 TRBV29-1 TGCAGCGTTGCTCCCAAACTAGCGGGTTCCTACGAGCAGTACTTC CSVAPKLAGSYEQYF